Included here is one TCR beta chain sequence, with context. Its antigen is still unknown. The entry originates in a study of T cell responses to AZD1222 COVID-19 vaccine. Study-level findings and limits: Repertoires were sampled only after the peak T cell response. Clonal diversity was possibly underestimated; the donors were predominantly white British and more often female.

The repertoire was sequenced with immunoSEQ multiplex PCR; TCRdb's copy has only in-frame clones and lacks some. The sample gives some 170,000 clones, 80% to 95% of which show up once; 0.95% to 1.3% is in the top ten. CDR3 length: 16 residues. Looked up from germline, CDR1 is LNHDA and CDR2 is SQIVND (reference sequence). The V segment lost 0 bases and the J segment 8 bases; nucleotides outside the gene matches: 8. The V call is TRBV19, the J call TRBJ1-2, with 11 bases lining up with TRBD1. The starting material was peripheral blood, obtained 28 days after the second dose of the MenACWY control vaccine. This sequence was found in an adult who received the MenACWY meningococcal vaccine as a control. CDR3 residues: CASSIDRGQGARGYTF. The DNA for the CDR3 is TGTGCCAGTAGTATAGATCGTGGACAGGGGGCCCGAGGCTACACCTTC.